This T cell receptor (beta chain) appears in the sequencing data of a study of shared clonotypes between healthy human individuals. Study background: Donor composition was a couple of women and three men, aged 18 to 49. The study's findings and limits: Naive subsets typically showed greater estimated richness than memory subsets.

Here immunoSEQ multiplex PCR was the method, and the copy in TCRdb shows in-frame clones only, minus some. The repertoire holds 2,500,000 or so clones, 85% to 95% seen once, with 0.37% in the top ten. Concerning this clone itself: Its antigen is currently unknown.

The split of CD4+ cells yielded CD45RA+ naive and CD45RA-negative memory subsets. The length of the CDR3 is 20 residues. Germline assignment: CDR1 MNHEY and CDR2 SMNVEV (reference sequence). The V gene end was trimmed by 5 bases and the J gene end by 4 bases; junction bases not matched to a gene: 17. The sample was naive CD4+ T cells from PBMCs. The subset: CD45RA+ positively selected. The receptor was derived from a man between 18 and 29 years old in good health. Some clones in this sample may be carry-over from other donors' samples. The chain carries TRBV27 and TRBJ2-3, with 14 bases matching TRBD2. The CDR3 region has the DNA TGTGCCAGCAGTCCAAATCCCGGGACTAGCGGGAGATGGGACGCAGATACGCAGTATTTT. Translated, it gives CASSPNPGTSGRWDADTQYF.